This TCR beta chain was observed in a study of blood T cell repertoires in COVID-19. On the study more broadly: Spain, Italy and the United States supplied samples that represented acute and convalescent COVID-19. T cells, B-cell-depleted T cells, or PBMCs supplied cDNA or gDNA.

Cohort allocation depended upon clinical history that participants reported. Germline CDR1 LGHDT, CDR2 YNNKEL (reference sequence). The CDR3 has 17 amino acids. V gave up 4 bases and J gave up 8 bases, with 26 bases separating them. Per the original methods: From reference gene primer amplification, estimates of nucleated cell counts were derived. Data came from immunoSEQ multiplex PCR; TCRdb stores just in-frame clones and leaves some out. V and J calls and clone size are those listed in that table; D and trimming were worked out from the DNA. Of some 200,000 clones in the sample, around 87% were seen once.

The sequence came from a man aged 25 to 40 in a cohort exposed to, infected with or recovered from COVID-19 (not recorded which). The chain is built from TRBV3-1 (or the pseudogene TRBV3-2) and TRBJ1-2; D is perhaps TRBD1 (6 bases). The sequenced material came from PBMCs or T cells enriched from blood (not recorded which). In DNA form, the CDR3 reads TGTGCCAGCAGCCTAGATACTACCGGGACACCTGGCCGCGGCTACACCTTC. Encoded protein: CASSLDTTGTPGRGYTF.